This T cell receptor (beta chain) was profiled in a study of CD8+ T cells in alopecia areata. About the research overall: Those treated were given oral tofacitinib at 5 to 10 mg twice daily. It was 6 to 18 months of tofacitinib, and then there were 6 months off drug.

The CDR3 sequence is 11 residues long. The germline gives CDR1 SGHRS, CDR2 YFSETQ. V was pared by 9 bases and J by 3 bases, with 9 bases between. Researchers took lesional scalp punch biopsies and peripheral blood from people who were alopecia areata patients. Separation by sorting yielded CD4+ and CD8+ T cells from PBMCs. RNA was extracted and reverse transcribed into cDNA as the sequencing template. The data were produced by immunoSEQ multiplex PCR, yet TCRdb's version contains in-frame clones alone and is incomplete. The sample records some 170,000 clones, less than 75% being singletons. The material sequenced was CD8+ T cells sorted from blood, taken at week 0. The sequence came from a human donor with alopecia areata. This chain links TRBV5-1 with TRBJ1-1; the D gene is possibly TRBD1 (6 bases). CDR3 sequence: CATRGDTEAFF. As DNA, the CDR3 is TGCGCCACCAGGGGTGACACTGAAGCTTTCTTT.